This T cell receptor (beta chain) was recorded in a study of neoadjuvant anti-PD-1 for oral cavity cancer. Study-level background: Patients without progression got a fourth dose around day 43. Broader study findings: Only a few patients per response group were TCR-analyzed; validation needed.

CDR1 MNHEY and CDR2 SVGAGI come from the germline V gene. The CDR3 has 15 residues. Trimming stripped 6 bases from V and 0 bases from J, with 12 bases between. The repertoire was sequenced with immunoSEQ multiplex PCR; TCRdb's copy has only in-frame clones and lacks some. Of 60,000 to 80,000 clones in the sample, approximately 79% are singletons; the top ten hold around 2.6%. Worth noting for this clone: No antigen is known for it.

The material sequenced was PBMCs, taken before nivolumab (anti-PD-1) treatment. The rearrangement uses TRBV6-5 and TRBJ1-5; tentative D call: TRBD1 (6 bases). This TCR derives from a person aged 40 to 85 with oral cavity squamous cell carcinoma. CDR3 sequence: CASRGTSVSNQPQHF. In nucleotides, the CDR3 is TGTGCCAGCAGGGGGACATCGGTTAGCAATCAGCCCCAGCATTTT.